These 11 T cell receptor beta chains originate from one sample sequenced in a study of human T cells and chemical hapten exposure. Time point specified: patch test 2, 6 weeks after DPC sensitization. Treatment: therapeutic diphenylcyclopropenone sensitization with weekly scalp DPC. TCRdb used MiXCR to reprocess the RACE reads, holding one entry per CDR3 protein. Among about 400,000 distinct CDR3 sequences listed, about 6% were seen once. Sequenced material: whole blood, taken in connection with sensitization to the hapten diphenylcyclopropenone (DPC). These receptors all stem from a woman under 30 with alopecia areata. Some clones in this sample may be carry-over from other donors' samples.

This clonotype was found many times. The chain couples TRBV12-3 or TRBV12-4 to TRBJ1-2, with D possibly matching TRBD1 (6 bases). V was shortened by 2 bases and J by 8 bases, with 12 bases between the two germline ends. This CDR3 region has 13 residues. Here the CDR3 reads CASSLSAGVGYTF. The CDR3 DNA follows: TGTGCCAGCAGTTTATCGGCAGGGGTAGGCTACACCTTC.

This clonotype has only a few counts. This chain connects TRBV11-2 to TRBJ2-7, with a tentative D call TRBD1 (5 bases). From germline, CDR1 is SGHAT and CDR2 FQNNGV. The CDR3 has 16 amino acids. Trimming stripped 4 bases from V and 0 bases from J, with 16 bases between. This CDR3 reads CASSSTDSYISYEQYF. For the CDR3, the DNA is TGTGCCAGCAGCTCGACTGACAGTTACATCTCCTACGAGCAGTACTTC.

This clonotype appeared a few times. The V gene is TRBV7-8, the J gene TRBJ2-3, with TRBD2 matching over 13 bases. V lost 3 bases to trimming and J lost 0 bases; unmatched junction nucleotides: 18. CDR3 length: 22 amino acids. Per germline, CDR1 SGHVS and CDR2 FQNEAQ. The CDR3 reads CASSFFRGTSGEVLASTDTQYF. The DNA for the CDR3 is TGTGCCAGCAGCTTCTTTCGCGGGACTAGCGGGGAGGTACTGGCTAGCACAGATACGCAGTATTTT.

This clonotype showed up many times. The chain links TRBV9 to TRBJ1-2, with TRBD1 identical over 9 bases. This CDR3 has 15 residues. Germline CDR1 SGDLS, CDR2 YYNGEE. Unmatched junction bases numbered 13, after V lost 5 bases and J lost 8 bases. The CDR3 here is CASRGQGVTFSGYTF. The CDR3 DNA sequence: TGTGCCAGCAGGGGACAGGGAGTTACTTTTTCGGGCTACACCTTC.

In its sample, this clonotype was seen a few times. The rearrangement uses TRBV13 and TRBJ2-3; 12 positions agree with TRBD2. Losses at the gene ends were 5 bases for V and 4 bases for J; bases not matched to a gene: 7. This CDR3 comprises 16 residues. The germline gives CDR1 PRHDT, CDR2 FYEKMQ (reference sequence). The CDR3 loop reads CASSGPASGGADTQYF. For the CDR3, the DNA is TGTGCCAGCAGCGGACCCGCTAGCGGGGGGGCAGATACGCAGTATTTT.

The gene calls are TRBV7-9 and TRBJ2-7; TRBD2 agrees at 7 bases. This CDR3 contains 14 residues. The trim removed 3 bases at V and 6 bases at J, leaving 8 bases unmatched. From germline, CDR1 is SEHNR and CDR2 FQNEAQ (reference sequence). The CDR3 DNA is TGTGCCAGCAGCTTGAGCGGGGCCCAGGGCGAGCAGTACTTC. It translates to CASSLSGAQGEQYF.

The V and J genes are TRBV11-2 and TRBJ2-3; D ambiguous. V lost 7 bases and J 1 base, leaving 9 bases between the germline ends. In germline, CDR1 is SGHAT, CDR2 FQNNGV. There are 13 residues in the CDR3. CDR3 nucleotides: TGTGCCAGCAAACGGTCTCGCACAGATACGCAGTATTTT. It yields the protein CASKRSRTDTQYF.

This clonotype was seen ten or more times. J is TRBJ1-1 and V is TRBV6-1; tentative D call: TRBD1 (6 bases). V was trimmed by 10 bases and J by 3 bases, leaving 21 bases between them. This CDR3 contains 15 residues. Germline V gene data show CDR1 as MNHNS and CDR2 as SASEGT. CDR3 sequence: CATRFGGAGDTEAFF. CDR3 bases: TGTGCCACCAGATTTGGGGGGGCCGGGGACACTGAAGCTTTCTTT.

This clonotype was seen at least ten times. The chain uses TRBV2 and TRBJ1-1, with TRBD1 identical over 7 bases. This CDR3 is built from 15 residues. In germline, CDR1 is SNHLY, CDR2 FYNNEI. Trimming cost V 2 bases and J 1 base; bases outside gene matches: 4. CDR3 nucleotide sequence: TGTGCCAGCAGTGAATTTAGACAGGGGAACACTGAAGCTTTCTTT. Its protein is CASSEFRQGNTEAFF.

The rearrangement links TRBV5-1 to TRBJ1-2; D gene uncertain. The CDR3 is 15 residues long. The germline CDR1 and CDR2 sequences are SGHRS and YFSETQ. Trimming removed 0 bases from V and 4 bases from J, with 13 bases in between. CDR3 sequence: CASSLVGRPPYGYTF. Here the CDR3 DNA reads TGCGCCAGCAGCTTGGTCGGGCGGCCCCCCTATGGCTACACCTTC.

The chain joins TRBV12-3 or TRBV12-4 to TRBJ2-6; D is undetermined. V lost 5 bases and J 0 bases, leaving 8 bases between the germline ends. The CDR3 runs 15 residues. CDR3 sequence (DNA): TGTGCCAGCAGTGACGTCCTCTCTGGGGCCAACGTCCTGACTTTC. Protein: CASSDVLSGANVLTF.